Following are 30 T cell receptor beta chains from one sample sequenced in a study of radiotherapy plus CTLA-4 blockade in lung cancer. The protocol was immunoSEQ multiplex PCR, while the TCRdb copy is restricted to in-frame clones and leaves out a portion. The table records roughly 59,000 clones, roughly 76% of them present only once. The source was peripheral blood, collected from a patient treated with radiotherapy plus ipilimumab. The receptors derive from a human donor with non-small cell lung cancer whose response to radiotherapy plus ipilimumab could not be evaluated.

The chain combines TRBV2 with TRBJ1-4; D unresolved. Germline-derived CDR1 and CDR2 are SNHLY and FYNNEI. This CDR3 is 14 amino acids long. The V gene lost 1 base and the J gene lost 8 bases, with 11 bases spanning the gap. The CDR3 sequence: CASSEDRLEEKLFF. In nucleotides, the CDR3 is TGTGCCAGCAGTGAAGACCGCTTGGAGGAAAAACTGTTTTTT.

V is TRBV5-5 and J is TRBJ2-5; tentative D call: TRBD2 (6 bases). Germline-derived CDR1 and CDR2 are SGHKS and YYEKEE (reference sequence). CDR3 size: 16 residues. Trimming pared 0 bases from V and 2 bases from J, leaving 14 bases between. In DNA form, the CDR3 reads TGTGCCAGCAGCTTGGCCCGGGGAGGCACTCAAGAGACCCAGTACTTC. It yields the protein CASSLARGGTQETQYF. The complete variable domain, with remaining parts taken from reference TRBV5-5 and TRBJ2-5, reads DAGVTQSPTHLIKTRGQQVTLRCSPISGHKSVSWYQQVLGQGPQFIFQYYEKEERGRGNFPDRFSARQFPNYSSELNVNALLLGDSALYLCASSLARGGTQETQYFGPGTRLLVL.

The table lists this clone with a few counts. The chain is built from TRBV6-5 and TRBJ1-1, with no clear D. Germline CDR1 reads MNHEY; CDR2 reads SVGAGI. Trimming left V 7 bases short and J 2 bases short, with 5 bases between. CDR3 length: 11 residues. The CDR3 DNA reads TGTGCCAGCACCGTCAACACTGAAGCTTTCTTT. The encoded protein is CASTVNTEAFF.

The chain has TRBV29-1 and TRBJ2-1; D is undetermined. V was pared by 2 bases and J by 2 bases, with 10 bases between. Germline assignment: CDR1 SQVTM and CDR2 ANQGSEA. The CDR3 runs 14 residues. The CDR3 loop is CSVEFPLAYNEQFF. The CDR3 coding sequence is TGCAGCGTTGAATTCCCCCTAGCCTACAATGAGCAGTTCTTC.

The chain combines TRBV19 with TRBJ2-7, with a tentative D call TRBD2 (6 bases). V was cut by 6 bases and J by 1 base, with 16 bases left in between. The germline CDR1 and CDR2 sequences are LNHDA and SQIVND (reference sequence). The CDR3 totals 15 residues. In DNA form, the CDR3 reads TGTGCCAGTAGCAGCGACTCGGCGGGGTCCTACGAGCAGTACTTC. Amino acids: CASSSDSAGSYEQYF.

The chain uses TRBV7-8 and TRBJ2-5, with 7 bases matching TRBD2. The V gene's germline CDR1 is SGHVS and CDR2 FQNEAQ. The CDR3 is 16 amino acids. J gave up 2 bases and V 1 base, and 7 bases lay outside the gene matches. The CDR3 DNA reads TGTGCCAGCAGCTTAGGACTAACTAGCGCTCAAGAGACCCAGTACTTC. Translation gives CASSLGLTSAQETQYF.

V is TRBV9 and J is TRBJ2-1; D not resolved. With 0 bases removed from V and 8 bases from J, the gap between germline ends came to 15 bases. The CDR3 extends over 15 amino acids. Germline lookup yields CDR1 SGDLS and CDR2 YYNGEE. CDR3 sequence: CASSVGASFEYEQFF. CDR3 bases: TGTGCCAGCAGCGTAGGAGCTAGTTTCGAGTATGAGCAGTTCTTC.

The CDR3 is CACGAGDTQYF. CDR3 bases: TGTGCCTGCGGGGCGGGAGATACGCAGTATTTT. The genes are TRBV11-2 and TRBJ2-3; weak D call: TRBD2 (6 bases). This CDR3 contains 11 residues. Looked up from germline, CDR1 is SGHAT and CDR2 is FQNNGV. Deletions cut 11 bases from V and 5 bases from J, with 11 bases between. The full variable domain, its missing parts supplied by reference TRBV11-2 and TRBJ2-3, is EAGVAQSPRYKIIEKRQSVAFWCNPISGHATLYWYQQILGQGPKLLIQFQNNGVVDDSQLPKDRFSAERLKGVDSTLKIQPAKLEDSAVYLCACGAGDTQYFGPGTRLTVL.

A single count supports this clone. V gene TRBV11-2 combines with J gene TRBJ2-1; TRBD2 aligns across 13 bases. This CDR3 contains 16 residues. Germline CDR1 is SGHAT and CDR2 is FQNNGV. J gave up 4 bases and V 5 bases, and 5 bases lay outside the gene matches. The CDR3 DNA reads as TGTGCCAGCAGCCCGGGACTAGCGGGAAGATACAATGAGCAGTTCTTC. Translated: CASSPGLAGRYNEQFF.

The chain recombines TRBV30 with TRBJ1-5; 8 bases are shared with TRBD1. This CDR3 is 15 amino acids long. From germline, CDR1 is GTSNPN and CDR2 SVGIG (reference sequence). Trimming removed 5 bases from V and 1 base from J; junction bases left unmatched: 7. The CDR3 here is CAWGQGSLSNQPQHF. As DNA, the CDR3 is TGTGCCTGGGGACAGGGCAGCCTCAGCAATCAGCCCCAGCATTTT.

In its sample, this clone was seen a few times. The J gene is TRBJ1-5, the V gene TRBV6-6, with D perhaps matching TRBD1 (5 bases). The germline V gene has CDR1 MNHNY and CDR2 SVGAGI (reference sequence). Trimming took off 0 bases at V and 5 bases at J, with 8 bases between the two ends. This CDR3 comprises 14 residues. The CDR3 bases are TGTGCCAGCAGTTACTCGGGAGGGGATCAGCCCCAGCATTTT. It codes for CASSYSGGDQPQHF.

The chain couples TRBV6-6 to TRBJ2-1; maybe TRBD1 (6 bases). This CDR3 has 13 amino acids. The germline gives CDR1 MNHNY, CDR2 SVGAGI (reference sequence). Trimming pared 11 bases from V and 2 bases from J, leaving 13 bases between. In nucleotides, the CDR3 is TGTGCCCACCAGGCAGGGGCCTACAATGAGCAGTTCTTC. The encoded protein is CAHQAGAYNEQFF.

This clone was detected only a few times. A single base separates this from a much larger clone, so it may be a read error. The chain couples TRBV11-2 to TRBJ1-1; 7 bases match TRBD1. The CDR3 is made up of 13 amino acids. The trim removed 4 bases at V and 1 base at J, leaving 0 bases unmatched. Germline assignment: CDR1 SGHAT and CDR2 FQNNGV. The CDR3 region is CASSWTGNTEAFF. CDR3 bases: TGTGCCAGCAGCTGGACAGGGAACACTGAAGCTTTCTTT. The full variable domain, its missing parts supplied by reference TRBV11-2 and TRBJ1-1, is EAGVAQSPRYKIIEKRQSVAFWCNPISGHATLYWYQQILGQGPKLLIQFQNNGVVDDSQLPKDRFSAERLKGVDSTLKIQPAKLEDSAVYLCASSWTGNTEAFFGQGTRLTVV.

This clone has only a few counts. This chain connects TRBV28 to TRBJ2-1, with TRBD2 identical over 11 bases. There are 18 residues in the CDR3. The germline V gene has CDR1 MDHEN and CDR2 SYDVKM. J lost 0 bases, V lost 6 bases, and 10 bases had no gene match. For the CDR3, the DNA is TGTGCCAGCAGGACCACTAGCGGGGGTTCCTTCTCCTACAATGAGCAGTTCTTC. Amino acids: CASRTTSGGSFSYNEQFF.

The chain joins TRBV6-5 to TRBJ2-3, with D possibly being TRBD2 (6 bases). Between the trimmed V and J ends, which lost 2 bases and 4 bases, there was a span of 13 bases. The CDR3 extends over 15 amino acids. Germline assignment: CDR1 MNHEY and CDR2 SVGAGI. DNA of the CDR3: TGTGCCAGCAGTTACGGCGGGGAGGCCCCAGATACGCAGTATTTT. As protein: CASSYGGEAPDTQYF.

The CDR3 bases are TGCGCCAGCAGATTAAACAGGGAGGATACGCAGTATTTT. It specifies CASRLNREDTQYF. The chain couples TRBV5-1 to TRBJ2-3; maybe TRBD1 (6 bases). This CDR3 spans 13 amino acids. Trimming removed 5 bases at V and 6 bases at J, with 13 bases between. Germline lookup yields CDR1 SGHRS and CDR2 YFSETQ.

This clone appeared a few times. V and J are TRBV5-1 and TRBJ2-7; tentative D call: TRBD1 (6 bases). Trimming removed 5 bases at V and 0 bases at J, with 12 bases between. In germline, CDR1 is SGHRS, CDR2 YFSETQ. The CDR3 loop spans 14 amino acids. The CDR3 reads CASSQDSSSYEQYF. In DNA form, the CDR3 reads TGCGCCAGCAGTCAGGACAGTAGCTCCTACGAGCAGTACTTC.

This chain joins TRBV5-8 and TRBJ2-7; TRBD1 matches 10 bases. The CDR3 contains 12 residues. With V trimmed by 4 bases and J by 6 bases, 1 base remained unmatched. Germline values: CDR1 SGHTS, CDR2 YDEGEE. Here the CDR3 reads CASSRTGGEQYF. The CDR3 DNA reads as TGTGCCAGCAGCCGGACAGGGGGCGAGCAGTACTTC. The full variable domain, rest sourced from reference TRBV5-8 and TRBJ2-7, is EAGVTQSPTHLIKTRGQQATLRCSPISGHTSVYWYQQALGLGLQFLLWYDEGEERNRGNFPPRFSGRQFPNYSSELNVNALELEDSALYLCASSRTGGEQYFGPGTRLTVT.

The chain recombines TRBV21-1 with TRBJ1-5; the table's TRBD1 call for D was not verified on the DNA. TRBV21-1 is classified as a pseudogene. The CDR3 totals 16 residues. CDR3 protein: CASSKTLGRGNQPQHF. The DNA of the CDR3 is TGTGCCAGCAGCAAGACTCTGGGGCGCGGCAATCAGCCCCAGCATTTT.

This clone showed up just a few times. This rearrangement joins TRBV5-1 to TRBJ2-7; D ambiguous. The ends were cut back, 2 bases at V and 2 bases at J, with 11 bases in the middle. The CDR3 loop spans 14 amino acids. Germline V CDR1 and CDR2: SGHRS, YFSETQ. The CDR3 region is CASSFTRSPYEQYF. The DNA of the CDR3 is TGCGCCAGCAGCTTCACCCGGTCGCCCTACGAGCAGTACTTC.

CDR3 residues: CASSPRTGVGANVLTF. The CDR3 bases are TGTGCCAGCAGTCCAAGAACAGGGGTAGGGGCCAACGTCCTGACTTTC. V gene TRBV27 combines with J gene TRBJ2-6, with TRBD1 matching over 7 bases. The CDR3 covers 16 residues. J lost 4 bases, V lost 5 bases, and 8 bases had no gene match. CDR1 MNHEY and CDR2 SMNVEV come from the germline V gene (reference sequence).

DNA of the CDR3: TGCGCCAGCAGCCCGTTAGGACAGGATGAAGCTTTCTTT. Translated: CASSPLGQDEAFF. This sequence joins TRBV5-1 and TRBJ1-1; 7 bases are a match to TRBD1. The CDR3 runs 13 residues. CDR1 is SGHRS and CDR2 is YFSETQ in the germline V gene. Unmatched junction bases numbered 7, after V lost 4 bases and J lost 7 bases.

The chain couples TRBV5-5 to TRBJ2-2; D not certain. V was cut by 0 bases and J by 4 bases, with 7 bases left in between. The CDR3 contains 14 residues. The germline V gene has CDR1 SGHKS and CDR2 YYEKEE (reference sequence). CDR3 in DNA: TGTGCCAGCAGCTTGGTGATTAGCACCGGGGAGCTGTTTTTT. It is translated as CASSLVISTGELFF.

The chain has TRBV19 and TRBJ2-1, with D possibly TRBD2 on 7 matching bases. The CDR3 loop spans 15 amino acids. Between the trimmed V and J ends, which lost 6 bases and 5 bases, there was a span of 17 bases. CDR1 and CDR2 from the germline V gene are LNHDA and SQIVND (reference sequence). This CDR3 reads CASSQGVGGHNEQFF. The DNA for the CDR3 is TGTGCCAGTAGCCAAGGGGTCGGGGGGCACAATGAGCAGTTCTTC. The whole variable domain, filled in from reference TRBV19 and TRBJ2-1, reads DGGITQSPKYLFRKEGQNVTLSCEQNLNHDAMYWYRQDPGQGLRLIYYSQIVNDFQKGDIAEGYSVSREKKESFPLTVTSAQKNPTAFYLCASSQGVGGHNEQFFGPGTRLTVL.

The J gene is TRBJ1-2, the V gene TRBV4-1; 7 bases line up with TRBD1. The J segment lost 4 bases and the V segment lost 4 bases, leaving 6 bases of the junction unmatched. Per the germline V gene, CDR1 is MGHRA and CDR2 is YSYEKL. The CDR3 covers 14 residues. The CDR3 spells CASSPRTGGYGYTF. As DNA, the CDR3 is TGCGCCAGCAGCCCCCGGACAGGAGGCTATGGCTACACCTTC.

CDR3 sequence reads: CASSLTSGTFSYEQYF. The CDR3 DNA is TGTGCCAGTAGTCTCACTAGCGGGACATTCTCCTACGAGCAGTACTTC. This sequence joins TRBV19 and TRBJ2-7, with TRBD2 identical over 10 bases. Germline V CDR1 and CDR2: LNHDA, SQIVND (reference sequence). There are 16 residues in the CDR3. J gave up 0 bases and V 5 bases, and 7 bases lay outside the gene matches.

The V call is TRBV19, the J call TRBJ2-1; 16 bases fit TRBD2. The V gene end was trimmed by 4 bases and the J gene end by 2 bases; junction bases not matched to a gene: 5. Germline V gene data show CDR1 as LNHDA and CDR2 as SQIVND (reference sequence). The CDR3 is 18 amino acids. Here the CDR3 reads CASSKGTSGRAAYNEQFF. Here the CDR3 DNA reads TGTGCCAGTAGTAAGGGGACTAGCGGGAGGGCCGCCTACAATGAGCAGTTCTTC.

The chain uses TRBV19 and TRBJ2-1, with D possibly matching TRBD2 (5 bases). The CDR3 spans 16 residues. V was pared by 3 bases and J by 0 bases, with 12 bases between. The germline V gene encodes CDR1 LNHDA and CDR2 SQIVND (reference sequence). As DNA, the CDR3 is TGTGCCAGTAGTATGTGGAGCGGCCACTCCTACAATGAGCAGTTCTTC. This translates into CASSMWSGHSYNEQFF.

The gene calls are TRBV30 and TRBJ2-5; 10 bases fit TRBD2. Germline values: CDR1 GTSNPN, CDR2 SVGIG (reference sequence). The CDR3 spans 17 residues. V dropped 3 bases and J dropped 5; count of bases not matched to a gene: 15. CDR3 protein: CAWRRPGLAFSKETQYF. CDR3 DNA sequence: TGTGCCTGGAGACGACCGGGACTAGCGTTTTCAAAGGAGACCCAGTACTTC.

This clone was counted a few times. This chain links TRBV7-9 with TRBJ2-7; D is perhaps TRBD2 (6 bases). The germline V gene has CDR1 SEHNR and CDR2 FQNEAQ (reference sequence). Trimming left V 3 bases short and J 0 bases short, with 9 bases between. This CDR3 spans 14 amino acids. Here the CDR3 reads CASSFRTTSYEQYF. CDR3 bases: TGTGCCAGCAGCTTCCGGACTACCTCCTACGAGCAGTACTTC.